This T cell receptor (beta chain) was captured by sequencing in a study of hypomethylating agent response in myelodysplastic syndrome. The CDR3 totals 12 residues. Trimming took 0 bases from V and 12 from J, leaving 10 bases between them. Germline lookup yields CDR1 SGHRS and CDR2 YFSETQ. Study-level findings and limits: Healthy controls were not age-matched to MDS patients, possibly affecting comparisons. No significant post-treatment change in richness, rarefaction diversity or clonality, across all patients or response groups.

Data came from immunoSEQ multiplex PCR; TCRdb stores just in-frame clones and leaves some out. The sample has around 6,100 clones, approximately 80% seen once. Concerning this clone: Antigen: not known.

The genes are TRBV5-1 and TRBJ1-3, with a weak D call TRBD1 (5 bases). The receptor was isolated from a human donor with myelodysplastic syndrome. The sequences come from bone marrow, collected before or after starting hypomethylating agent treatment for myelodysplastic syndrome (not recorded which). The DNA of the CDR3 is TGCGCCAGCAGCTTGGCCCAGGGTGGCATATATTTT. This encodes CASSLAQGGIYF.